The 27 T cell receptor beta chains below were found in one sample sequenced in a study of T cell clonotyping in hematopoietic cell transplantation. Specified time point: recipient sample about 28 days before transplant, after cytoreduction. The protocol was immunoSEQ multiplex PCR, while the TCRdb copy is restricted to in-frame clones and leaves out a portion. Here the sample spans 8,500 to 14,000 clones, 80% to 95% being singletons. The specimen comprised peripheral blood mononuclear cells, sampled before stem cell transplant. Receptor source: a woman between 35 and 50 years old with acute myeloid leukemia. Some clones in this sample may be carry-over from other donors' samples.

This chain joins TRBV4-3 and TRBJ2-6; D gene unclear. Trimming took off 0 bases at V and 2 bases at J, with 5 bases between the two ends. CDR1 and CDR2 (germline): LGHNA, YSLEER. The CDR3 has 15 residues. In DNA form, the CDR3 reads TGCGCCAGCAGCCAAGAAAGGGCTGGGGCCAACGTCCTGACTTTC. Translation gives CASSQERAGANVLTF.

The chain couples TRBV19 to TRBJ1-4; D call uncertain. Germline V gene data show CDR1 as LNHDA and CDR2 as SQIVND (reference sequence). The CDR3 contains 14 residues. V dropped 3 bases and J dropped 2 bases, with 7 bases sitting between them. CDR3 in amino acids: CASSIEGTNEKLFF. As DNA, the CDR3 is TGTGCCAGTAGTATTGAGGGTACTAATGAAAAACTGTTTTTT.

This clone occurred once. The gene calls are TRBV6-6 and TRBJ1-1; perhaps TRBD1 as D (6 bases). CDR3 length: 14 residues. Deletions cut 3 bases from V and 1 base from J, with 9 bases between. CDR1 and CDR2 from the germline V gene are MNHNY and SVGAGI (reference sequence). DNA of the CDR3: TGTGCCAGCAGTTATCAGGGGCAGAACACTGAAGCTTTCTTT. The encoded protein is CASSYQGQNTEAFF.

The rearrangement links TRBV7-9 to TRBJ2-3; D is perhaps TRBD1 or TRBD2 (5 bases each). V lost 2 bases to trimming and J lost 1 base, with 16 bases between them. This CDR3 is 17 amino acids long. Germline CDR1 and CDR2: SEHNR and FQNEAQ (reference sequence). CDR3 DNA sequence: TGTGCCAGCAGCTTAATGGGACGGGATTGGGGCACAGATACGCAGTATTTT. The encoded protein is CASSLMGRDWGTDTQYF. Looking up the rest from reference TRBV7-9 and TRBJ2-3 gives the full variable domain: DTGVSQNPRHKITKRGQNVTFRCDPISEHNRLYWYRQTLGQGPEFLTYFQNEAQLEKSRLLSDRFSAERPKGSFSTLEIQRTEQGDSAMYLCASSLMGRDWGTDTQYFGPGTRLTVL.

The DNA for the CDR3 is TGCGCCAGCAGCGTGGACATGACTAATGAAAAACTGTTTTTT. This gives the protein CASSVDMTNEKLFF. The gene calls are TRBV5-1 and TRBJ1-4; D might be TRBD1 (5 bases). The V gene's germline CDR1 is SGHRS and CDR2 YFSETQ. Trimming shortened V by 4 bases and J by 2 bases, and 9 bases separated the two germline ends. This CDR3 contains 14 residues.

This chain uses TRBV19 with TRBJ2-7; D unresolved. The V gene's germline CDR1 is LNHDA and CDR2 SQIVND (reference sequence). Trimming left V 5 bases short and J 1 base short, with 15 bases between. The CDR3 is 15 residues long. The CDR3 loop is CASSYDGSSSYEQYF. CDR3 bases: TGTGCCAGTAGTTATGACGGATCCTCATCCTACGAGCAGTACTTC.

This chain connects TRBV30 to TRBJ2-3, with 11 bases matching TRBD2. The CDR3 runs 19 residues. Trimming cost V 2 bases and J 1 base; bases outside gene matches: 14. Germline CDR1 reads GTSNPN; CDR2 reads SVGIG (reference sequence). This CDR3 is CAWSKGLAAWQTGTDTQYF. DNA for the CDR3: TGTGCCTGGAGTAAGGGACTAGCGGCATGGCAGACAGGCACAGATACGCAGTATTTT.

The chain uses TRBV5-5 and TRBJ2-7, with 8 bases fitting TRBD2. The CDR3 contains 14 residues. The junction had 6 bases not matched to a gene; V was cut back by 2 bases and J by 5 bases. Germline V gene lookup returns CDR1 SGHKS and CDR2 YYEKEE (reference sequence). CDR3 residues: CASSLAGAWNEQYF. Written as DNA, the CDR3 is TGTGCCAGCAGCTTAGCGGGAGCCTGGAACGAGCAGTACTTC.

The rearrangement joins TRBV5-1 to TRBJ2-2; 7 bases agree with TRBD2. Per the germline V gene, CDR1 is SGHRS and CDR2 is YFSETQ. J gave up 4 bases and V 4 bases, and 4 bases lay outside the gene matches. The CDR3 is 14 amino acids. The CDR3 DNA sequence: TGCGCCAGCAGCAGGGAGGGGTTCACCGGGGAGCTGTTTTTT. This sequence encodes CASSREGFTGELFF. Supplemented by reference TRBV5-1 and TRBJ2-2, the full variable domain reads KAGVTQTPRYLIKTRGQQVTLSCSPISGHRSVSWYQQTPGQGLQFLFEYFSETQRNKGNFPGRFSGRQFSNSRSEMNVSTLELGDSALYLCASSREGFTGELFFGEGSRLTVL.

This clone was observed once. The V gene is TRBV30, the J gene TRBJ1-1; 9 bases fit TRBD1. The V segment lost 5 bases and the J segment 4 bases; nucleotides outside the gene matches: 2. The CDR3 extends over 12 amino acids. Germline CDR1 reads GTSNPN; CDR2 reads SVGIG (reference sequence). The CDR3 DNA follows: TGTGCCTGGGACAGGGGGGGCACTGAAGCTTTCTTT. This translates into CAWDRGGTEAFF.

The chain is built from TRBV29-1 and TRBJ1-1; D is undetermined. The germline V and J ends were trimmed by 5 bases and 1 base, with 11 bases remaining between them. Germline values: CDR1 SQVTM, CDR2 ANQGSEA. CDR3 length: 13 amino acids. The CDR3: CSVQDHQNTEAFF. The CDR3 nucleotides are TGCAGCGTTCAGGACCACCAGAACACTGAAGCTTTCTTT.

The chain employs TRBV29-1 and TRBJ2-7, with 10 nucleotides matching TRBD1. V lost 7 bases, J lost 3 bases, and 6 bases stayed unmatched. Germline loops: CDR1 SQVTM, CDR2 ANQGSEA. The CDR3 loop spans 13 amino acids. CDR3 protein: CSALDRGLYEQYF. Written as DNA, the CDR3 is TGCAGCGCTCTAGACAGGGGGCTCTACGAGCAGTACTTC.

In its sample, this clone ranks as large (0.1 to 1%). The rearrangement links TRBV10-1 to TRBJ2-3; 7 nucleotides match TRBD2. V was pared by 4 bases and J by 1 base, with 5 bases of the junction left unmatched. CDR3 length: 15 residues. CDR1 and CDR2 (germline): WNHNN, SYGVQD (reference sequence). CDR3 sequence reads: CASSVAGDGTDTQYF. CDR3 DNA: TGCGCCAGCAGTGTGGCGGGAGACGGCACAGATACGCAGTATTTT.

This clone was seen just once. The chain links TRBV13 to TRBJ2-7; D unresolved. V lost 4 bases, J lost 9 bases, and 16 bases lay in between. Germline lookup yields CDR1 PRHDT and CDR2 FYEKMQ (reference sequence). The CDR3 spans 13 residues. The CDR3 spells CASSSLGSIGQYF. The CDR3 DNA is TGTGCCAGCAGCTCACTGGGCTCCATAGGGCAGTACTTC.

In its sample, this clone was seen once. The J gene is TRBJ1-2, the V gene TRBV29-1; D is ambiguous. The germline CDR1 and CDR2 sequences are SQVTM and ANQGSEA. V was shortened by 1 base and J by 4 bases, with 10 bases between the two germline ends. This CDR3 region has 13 residues. CDR3 sequence (DNA): TGCAGCGTTGAAGGGTCAGAGCTCTATGGCTACACCTTC. It yields the protein CSVEGSELYGYTF. The variable domain in full, with the rest retrieved from reference TRBV29-1 and TRBJ1-2, is SAVISQKPSRDICQRGTSLTIQCQVDSQVTMMFWYRQQPGQSLTLIATANQGSEATYESGFVIDKFPISRPNLTFSTLTVSNMSPEDSSIYLCSVEGSELYGYTFGSGTRLTVV.

This rearrangement joins TRBV7-9 to TRBJ1-1; a weak D match, TRBD1 (5 bases). V was clipped by 1 base and J by 1 base, with 10 bases between them. Germline loops: CDR1 SEHNR, CDR2 FQNEAQ (reference sequence). The CDR3 length is 15 residues. The CDR3 here is CASSLEEGPNTEAFF. The CDR3 bases are TGTGCCAGCAGCTTAGAGGAGGGACCGAACACTGAAGCTTTCTTT.

A few counts support this clone. The chain combines TRBV20-1 with TRBJ2-3, with D hard to call. Germline CDR1 and CDR2: DFQATT and SNEGSKA (reference sequence). The germline V and J ends were trimmed by 6 bases and 7 bases, with 11 bases remaining between them. The CDR3 length is 11 residues. CDR3 coding DNA: TGCAGTGCCGGACCCCCCTATACGCAGTATTTT. Its translation: CSAGPPYTQYF.

The rearrangement joins TRBV4-3 to TRBJ2-3; D is undetermined. The V and J ends lost 0 bases and 2 bases respectively, with 12 bases between them. The CDR3 has 16 amino acids. In germline, CDR1 is LGHNA, CDR2 YSLEER. The CDR3 DNA sequence: TGCGCCAGCAGCCAAGATTTGGGAAGAAACACAGATACGCAGTATTTT. This gives the protein CASSQDLGRNTDTQYF.

This chain connects TRBV7-3 to TRBJ2-5, with D possibly called TRBD1 or TRBD2 (5 bases each). The CDR3 is 16 amino acids. Germline CDR1 and CDR2: SGHTA and FQGTGA. V was clipped by 4 bases and J by 1 base, with 16 bases between them. The CDR3 loop is CASSSRGANGQETQYF. DNA for the CDR3: TGTGCCAGCAGCTCCCGAGGGGCGAACGGCCAAGAGACCCAGTACTTC.

The V gene is TRBV7-9, the J gene TRBJ2-7; 7 bases match TRBD2. This CDR3 contains 15 residues. From germline, CDR1 is SEHNR and CDR2 FQNEAQ (reference sequence). The ends lost 4 bases at V and 2 bases at J; junction bases unmatched: 8. The CDR3 loop reads CASSSWLAEPYEQYF. The CDR3 nucleotides read TGTGCCAGCAGCTCCTGGCTAGCGGAGCCCTACGAGCAGTACTTC.

This chain uses TRBV12-5 with TRBJ1-1, with unresolved D. Per the germline V gene, CDR1 is LGHNT and CDR2 is FRNRAP. The CDR3 sequence is 13 residues long. V lost 0 bases, J lost 0 bases, and 2 bases lay in between. The chain's CDR3 is CASGLVLNTEAFF. The CDR3 coding sequence is TGTGCTAGTGGTTTGGTACTGAACACTGAAGCTTTCTTT.

As DNA, the CDR3 is TGCGCCAGCAGCACCGCGGGGGAGCCTTCTGGAAACACCATATATTTT. As protein: CASSTAGEPSGNTIYF. The chain combines TRBV5-1 with TRBJ1-3; a possible D gene is TRBD1 (5 bases). V shed 4 bases and J shed 1 base, with 15 bases lying between them. CDR1 and CDR2 from the germline V gene are SGHRS and YFSETQ. This CDR3 contains 16 residues.

The V gene is TRBV7-2, the J gene TRBJ1-3, with 7 bases lining up with TRBD1. The CDR3 loop spans 17 amino acids. Per germline, CDR1 SGHTA and CDR2 FQGNSA. The J segment lost 4 bases and the V segment lost 5 bases, leaving 14 bases of the junction unmatched. For the CDR3, the DNA is TGTGCCAGCAGCCGGCCGTCGGAGGGGGCAGGCGGAAACACCATATATTTT. Residues: CASSRPSEGAGGNTIYF.

This chain joins TRBV11-2 and TRBJ2-1; 11 nucleotides match TRBD2. V lost 4 bases, J lost 0 bases, and 11 bases stayed unmatched. Germline lookup yields CDR1 SGHAT and CDR2 FQNNGV. The CDR3 length is 19 residues. In nucleotides, the CDR3 is TGTGCCAGCAGCTCAAGGACTAGCGGGCACGGGAGCTCCTACAATGAGCAGTTCTTC. Its translation: CASSSRTSGHGSSYNEQFF.

This clone came up once. The genes are TRBV29-1 and TRBJ2-5; 9 nucleotides align to TRBD1. The CDR3 totals 13 residues. The junction had 6 bases not matched to a gene; V was cut back by 5 bases and J by 5 bases. Germline V gene lookup returns CDR1 SQVTM and CDR2 ANQGSEA. The CDR3 DNA reads TGCAGCGTTAGACAGGGGGTGATGGAGACCCAGTACTTC. Protein sequence: CSVRQGVMETQYF. The variable domain in full, with the rest retrieved from reference TRBV29-1 and TRBJ2-5, is SAVISQKPSRDICQRGTSLTIQCQVDSQVTMMFWYRQQPGQSLTLIATANQGSEATYESGFVIDKFPISRPNLTFSTLTVSNMSPEDSSIYLCSVRQGVMETQYFGPGTRLLVL.

Notes on this clone: At one end the junction does not follow the germline gene, possibly because of a read error. Additional DNA sequences in this sample encode the identical CDR3. The CDR3 here is CASSERGNGYTF. The CDR3 region has the DNA TGCGCCAGCAGTGAAAGGGGGAATGGCTACACCTTC. This chain joins TRBV2 and TRBJ1-2; D is possibly TRBD1 (6 bases). Germline CDR1 is SNHLY and CDR2 is FYNNEI. The CDR3 covers 12 residues.

V usage is TRBV7-9 and J usage is TRBJ2-7, with no clear D. This CDR3 is built from 12 residues. Germline V gene lookup returns CDR1 SEHNR and CDR2 FQNEAQ (reference sequence). The V end lost 4 bases, the J end lost 4 bases, and 8 bases lay between the germline ends. CDR3 nucleotide sequence: TGTGCCAGCAGCTCCACCGTATACGAGCAGTACTTC. As protein: CASSSTVYEQYF.